These T cell receptor beta chains were read from a single sample in a study of metastatic and nonmetastatic thyroid tumors. With MiXCR, TCRdb called clones anew from the PCR reads. Counted here are 30,000 to 35,000 clones, about 16% occurring once; the ten biggest clones make up about 3.4%. The specimen sequenced was blood. Source of these receptors: a female donor with papillary thyroid cancer or a benign thyroid nodule (not recorded which). Some clones in this sample may be carry-over from other donors' samples. Both conserved end residues are part of each CDR3. The D gene is left open where the match is weak. Clone size is stated in some rows and not others, as once, few, many or a class when expanded.

j_call cdr3_length v_call d_call clone_size cdr3_nt cdr3_aa
TRBJ1-1 14 TRBV28 . many TGTGCCAGCAGGTACTCAGACATGAACACTGAAGCTTTCTTT CASRYSDMNTEAFF
TRBJ1-5 16 TRBV7-2 . many TGTGCCAGCAGCTTAAGCGGGGGCAGAGGCAATCAGCCCCAGCATTTT CASSLSGGRGNQPQHF
TRBJ2-1 14 TRBV29-1 TRBD2 many TGCAGCGTTGAGTCCAGCGGGAGTAGGTATGAGCAGTTCTTC CSVESSGSRYEQFF
TRBJ1-6 16 TRBV28 TRBD1 many TGTGCCAGCAGCCTAGGGGTGGGACAGGGCGGATCACCCCTCCACTTT CASSLGVGQGGSPLHF
TRBJ2-1 18 TRBV27 TRBD2 many TGTGCCAGCAGTTTAGACGCTCGACTAGCGGGCCCGTACAATGAGCAGTTCTTC CASSLDARLAGPYNEQFF
TRBJ2-5 20 TRBV20-1 TRBD2 many TGCAGTGCTAGTAGGCTAGCGGGCGTTGGGGGGGAGGGGTACCAAGAGACCCAGTACTTC CSASRLAGVGGEGYQETQYF
TRBJ1-1 12 TRBV5-5 . many TGTGCCAGCAGCTTCGTGAACACTGAAGCTTTCTTT CASSFVNTEAFF
TRBJ2-1 12 TRBV20-1 . . TGCAGTGCTAGCGGGAACCTTAATGAGCAGTTCTTC CSASGNLNEQFF
TRBJ1-2 16 TRBV11-2 TRBD1 . TGTGCCAGCAGCTCCTCTACAAGGACAGGGAGGCGAGTCTACACCTTC CASSSSTRTGRRVYTF
TRBJ2-1 17 TRBV11-2 . many TGTGCCAGCAGCTTAGATAGGAGAGAGGATGGCTACAATGAGCAGTTCTTC CASSLDRREDGYNEQFF
TRBJ2-1 12 TRBV12-3/TRBV12-4 . . TGTGCCAGCATCCGCGCCGACAATGAGCAGTTCTTC CASIRADNEQFF
TRBJ1-1 14 TRBV30 . many TGTGCCTGGAGTTTTGGGGGAGGGAACACTGAAGCTTTCTTT CAWSFGGGNTEAFF
TRBJ2-2 16 TRBV11-1 . many TGTGCCAGCAGCCCCAGACACGGAACGAACACCGGGGAGCTGTTTTTT CASSPRHGTNTGELFF
TRBJ1-2 9 TRBV29-1 . many TGCAGCGTTGAATCTGGCTACACCTTC CSVESGYTF
TRBJ2-2 16 TRBV6-1 TRBD2 few TGTGCCAGCAGCCTAGACTACATCGGGAGTAGCGGGGAGCTGCTTTTT CASSLDYIGSSGELLF
TRBJ1-1 13 TRBV20-1 . many TGCAGTGCTAGAGGGCAGCCTAACACTGAAGCTTTCTTT CSARGQPNTEAFF
TRBJ2-3 14 TRBV7-2 TRBD1 many TGTGCCAGCAGCGTGGACAGGTTCACAGATACGCAGTATTTT CASSVDRFTDTQYF